These 32 T cell receptor beta chains were all obtained from the same sample, sequenced in a study of T cell responses to AZD1222 COVID-19 vaccine. TCRdb's copy holds only in-frame clones and misses some; the assay was immunoSEQ multiplex PCR. Of approximately 42,000 clones listed, around 88% are singletons. Material: peripheral blood, obtained 28 days after the second AZD1222 dose. The source is an adult who received the AZD1222 COVID-19 vaccine.

This chain joins TRBV5-1 and TRBJ2-7; 9 bases line up with TRBD1. From germline, CDR1 is SGHRS and CDR2 YFSETQ. The CDR3 length is 14 residues. Germline trimming cut 3 bases from V and 7 bases from J; bases unmatched to any gene: 8. This CDR3 reads CASSSHRGHREQYF. The CDR3 bases are TGCGCCAGCAGCTCCCACAGGGGGCATCGGGAGCAGTACTTC.

Worth noting for this clone: A junction boundary mismatches the germline segment, possibly from a read error. V usage is TRBV3-1 (or the pseudogene TRBV3-2) and J usage is TRBJ1-1; D may be TRBD1 (5 bases). Germline V CDR1 and CDR2: LGHDT, YNNKEL (reference sequence). This CDR3 is built from 14 residues. The CDR3 loop reads CASNQAGTKRQAFF. The CDR3 nucleotides are TGTGCCAGCAACCAAGCCGGGACGAAACGACAAGCTTTCTTT.

The chain uses TRBV19 and TRBJ1-5; the match to TRBD1 covers 10 bases. The germline gives CDR1 LNHDA, CDR2 SQIVND (reference sequence). This CDR3 has 17 amino acids. Trimming at V came to 5 bases and at J to 2 bases, leaving 9 bases not matched to a gene. CDR3 in amino acids: CASSPRTGGMRNQPQHF. For the CDR3, the DNA is TGTGCCAGTAGTCCTCGGACAGGGGGTATGCGCAATCAGCCCCAGCATTTT.

The rearrangement links TRBV2 to TRBJ2-3; 8 bases map to TRBD2. This CDR3 region has 14 residues. Germline CDR1 SNHLY, CDR2 FYNNEI. The trim removed 4 bases at V and 1 base at J, leaving 1 base unmatched. The CDR3 region has the DNA TGTGCCAGCAGTGCACTAGCGGGCACAGATACGCAGTATTTT. Encoded protein: CASSALAGTDTQYF.

This sequence joins TRBV5-1 and TRBJ1-5, with TRBD1 matching over 7 bases. Germline V lookup: CDR1 SGHRS, CDR2 YFSETQ. V was clipped by 5 bases and J by 3 bases; unmatched bases: 2. The CDR3 covers 13 residues. The CDR3 sequence is CASRDRDNQPQHF. CDR3 nucleotide sequence: TGCGCCAGCAGAGACAGGGACAATCAGCCCCAGCATTTT.

J is TRBJ1-1 and V is TRBV20-1; TRBD1 is a possible D gene (5 bases). The germline gives CDR1 DFQATT, CDR2 SNEGSKA (reference sequence). CDR3 length: 11 amino acids. Deletions cut 4 bases from V and 6 bases from J, with 9 bases between. This chain's CDR3 is CSAILGAEAFF. In DNA form, the CDR3 reads TGCAGTGCTATTTTAGGGGCTGAAGCTTTCTTT.

This chain uses TRBV21-1 with TRBJ2-4; whether TRBD1, the table's D call, matches the DNA was not checked. TRBV21-1 is a listed pseudogene. The CDR3 runs 13 residues. The CDR3 protein is CASSKKTGNIQYF. CDR3 sequence (DNA): TGTGCCAGCAGCAAGAAGACAGGGAACATTCAGTACTTC.

This clone was seen a single time. The chain is built from TRBV5-5 and TRBJ1-2, with D tentatively TRBD1 (5 bases). The CDR3 consists of 15 residues. V dropped 1 base and J dropped 2 bases, with 12 bases sitting between them. Germline V gene sequence: CDR1 SGHKS, CDR2 YYEKEE (reference sequence). CDR3: CASSLPLEGNYGYTF. Here the CDR3 DNA reads TGTGCCAGCAGCTTGCCCCTAGAGGGGAACTATGGCTACACCTTC.

This clone showed up just a few times. CDR3 in amino acids: CASSFGTGGLGYTF. In DNA form, the CDR3 reads TGTGCCAGCAGCTTTGGTACGGGGGGCCTTGGCTACACCTTC. J is TRBJ1-2 and V is TRBV7-2; TRBD1 might be the D (6 bases). V lost 3 bases and J 7 bases, leaving 15 bases between the germline ends. This CDR3 is 14 amino acids long. The V gene's germline CDR1 is SGHTA and CDR2 FQGNSA.

The chain uses TRBV7-9 and TRBJ2-7, with TRBD2 identical over 10 bases. This CDR3 has 17 amino acids. J was trimmed by 4 bases and V by 2 bases; bases with no gene match: 11. The germline V gene has CDR1 SEHNR and CDR2 FQNEAQ (reference sequence). Here the CDR3 reads CASSLPLLAGVVYEQYF. The CDR3 nucleotides read TGTGCCAGCAGCTTACCCCTCCTAGCGGGAGTAGTATACGAGCAGTACTTC.

V and J are TRBV24-1 and TRBJ2-3; possible D gene TRBD2, 6 bases. The CDR3 has 17 residues. V was clipped by 3 bases and J by 0 bases, with 15 bases between them. Germline values: CDR1 KGHDR, CDR2 SFDVKD. The CDR3 is CATSDLPGASSTDTQYF. CDR3 nucleotides: TGTGCCACCAGTGATCTCCCGGGAGCCTCTAGCACAGATACGCAGTATTTT.

The chain combines TRBV5-1 with TRBJ2-7, with 7 bases identical to TRBD1. Germline V gene sequence: CDR1 SGHRS, CDR2 YFSETQ. This CDR3 is 14 amino acids long. The V and J ends lost 2 bases and 1 base, in that order; junction bases with no gene match: 3. CDR3 sequence: CASSFVGQSYEQYF. For the CDR3, the DNA is TGCGCCAGCAGCTTCGTGGGACAGTCCTACGAGCAGTACTTC.

For the CDR3, the DNA is TGTGCCTGGAGGGACCCGACAGAGGGAGGCTACACCTTC. Its translation: CAWRDPTEGGYTF. The chain employs TRBV30 and TRBJ1-2, with D maybe TRBD1 (5 bases). The CDR3 totals 13 residues. Germline V gives CDR1 GTSNPN, CDR2 SVGIG (reference sequence). The V end was cut by 3 bases, the J end by 8 bases, with 16 bases between.

The chain is built from TRBV7-3 and TRBJ2-1; weak D call: TRBD1 (6 bases). Between the trimmed V and J ends, which lost 3 bases and 10 bases, there was a span of 16 bases. The germline gives CDR1 SGHTA, CDR2 FQGTGA. The CDR3 sequence is 14 residues long. The DNA of the CDR3 is TGTGCCAGCAGCTTTAGTGCGGACAGTTCAGAGCAGTTCTTC. Translated, it gives CASSFSADSSEQFF. Drawing the rest from reference TRBV7-3 and TRBJ2-1, the complete variable domain is GAGVSQTPSNKVTEKGKYVELRCDPISGHTALYWYRQSLGQGPEFLIYFQGTGAADDSGLPNDRFFAVRPEGSVSTLKIQRTERGDSAVYLCASSFSADSSEQFFGPGTRLTVL.

The chain couples TRBV6-2 or TRBV6-3 to TRBJ1-5; D not certain. The ends were cut back, 2 bases at V and 0 bases at J, with 20 bases in the middle. CDR3 length: 19 amino acids. Germline lookup yields CDR1 MNHEY and CDR2 SVGEGT. The CDR3 nucleotides are TGTGCCAGCAGTTACGGTGGAACGGGGAAGGGTTATAGCAATCAGCCCCAGCATTTT. This sequence encodes CASSYGGTGKGYSNQPQHF.

The chain joins TRBV3-1 (or the pseudogene TRBV3-2) to TRBJ2-7, with D possibly being TRBD2 (6 bases). The germline CDR1 and CDR2 sequences are LGHDT and YNNKEL (reference sequence). V lost 6 bases, J lost 2 bases, and 8 bases lay in between. There are 12 residues in the CDR3. The CDR3 DNA reads TGTGCCAGCAGTCCGGGGGCCTACGAGCAGTACTTC. Its translation is CASSPGAYEQYF.

This rearrangement joins TRBV6-2 or TRBV6-3 to TRBJ1-5; D remains ambiguous. Trimming shortened V by 0 bases and J by 7 bases, and 7 bases separated the two germline ends. There are 13 residues in the CDR3. Germline V gene data show CDR1 as MNHEY and CDR2 as SVGEGT. CDR3 coding DNA: TGTGCCAGCAGTTACTCTCGTGGGCAGCCCCAGCATTTT. Translated: CASSYSRGQPQHF.

The CDR3 nucleotides read TGTGCCAGCAGCTTAGGGGCAGGGGGACGGAATGAGCAGTTCTTC. Its translation is CASSLGAGGRNEQFF. The chain has TRBV7-9 and TRBJ2-1; TRBD1 agrees at 7 bases. J was trimmed by 7 bases and V by 1 base; bases with no gene match: 7. This CDR3 contains 15 residues. Germline V gene data show CDR1 as SEHNR and CDR2 as FQNEAQ (reference sequence).

This clone came up a few times. V usage is TRBV7-9 and J usage is TRBJ1-4; D is undetermined. This CDR3 comprises 15 residues. Germline V gene lookup returns CDR1 SEHNR and CDR2 FQNEAQ (reference sequence). The V gene lost 2 bases and the J gene lost 0 bases, with 7 bases spanning the gap. CDR3: CASSLSRTTNEKLFF. Written as DNA, the CDR3 is TGTGCCAGCAGCTTAAGTAGGACAACTAATGAAAAACTGTTTTTT. The whole variable domain, remainder taken from reference TRBV7-9 and TRBJ1-4, is DTGVSQNPRHKITKRGQNVTFRCDPISEHNRLYWYRQTLGQGPEFLTYFQNEAQLEKSRLLSDRFSAERPKGSFSTLEIQRTEQGDSAMYLCASSLSRTTNEKLFFGSGTQLSVL.

The chain is built from TRBV7-2 and TRBJ2-2, with D unclear. This CDR3 contains 14 residues. Between the trimmed V and J ends, which lost 3 bases and 6 bases, there was a span of 11 bases. Germline V gene sequence: CDR1 SGHTA, CDR2 FQGNSA. The CDR3 protein is CASSFKSSAGELFF. For the CDR3, the DNA is TGTGCCAGCAGCTTTAAGTCCAGCGCCGGGGAGCTGTTTTTT.

The chain carries TRBV29-1 and TRBJ2-2; D not resolved. CDR1 and CDR2 from the germline V gene are SQVTM and ANQGSEA. The V end lost 7 bases, the J end lost 3 bases, and 12 bases lay between the germline ends. CDR3 length: 13 amino acids. The CDR3 coding sequence is TGCAGCGCCTCCTGGGGTGACACCGGGGAGCTGTTTTTT. Translation gives CSASWGDTGELFF.

Written as DNA, the CDR3 is TGTGCCAGCAGCGGGCCCGGGGGCGAGCAGTACTTC. This codes for CASSGPGGEQYF. This chain links TRBV7-9 with TRBJ2-7; possible D gene TRBD2, 6 bases. The V end lost 5 bases, the J end lost 6 bases, and 11 bases lay between the germline ends. Germline assignment: CDR1 SEHNR and CDR2 FQNEAQ (reference sequence). This CDR3 is 12 amino acids long.

This clone was detected a few times. The V call is TRBV14, the J call TRBJ2-1; perhaps D is TRBD1 or TRBD2 (7 bases each). The CDR3 totals 15 residues. V shed 5 bases and J shed 10 bases, with 21 bases lying between them. The germline V gene encodes CDR1 SGHDN and CDR2 FVKESK. The CDR3 loop reads CASSSWEGQLREQFF. The CDR3 DNA reads TGTGCCAGCAGCTCCTGGGAGGGACAGCTAAGGGAGCAGTTCTTC.

The chain uses TRBV30 and TRBJ2-7; D not certain. Germline V lookup: CDR1 GTSNPN, CDR2 SVGIG (reference sequence). The CDR3 covers 12 residues. Trimming cost V 2 bases and J 2 bases, with 7 bases left between them. The CDR3 here is CAWSFTAYEQYF. Here the CDR3 DNA reads TGTGCCTGGAGTTTCACGGCCTACGAGCAGTACTTC.

V usage is TRBV7-3 and J usage is TRBJ2-2; TRBD2 agrees at 8 bases. The CDR3 sequence is 18 residues long. The trim removed 0 bases at V and 1 base at J, leaving 7 bases unmatched. Germline V gene data show CDR1 as SGHTA and CDR2 as FQGTGA. The CDR3 spells CASSLTVRAGVNTGELFF. In DNA form, the CDR3 reads TGTGCCAGCAGCTTAACGGTACGAGCGGGAGTGAACACCGGGGAGCTGTTTTTT.

This chain joins TRBV18 and TRBJ2-5; D is unresolved. Germline V gene sequence: CDR1 KGHSH, CDR2 LQKENI. The V end was cut by 1 base, the J end by 2 bases, with 14 bases between. CDR3 length: 16 amino acids. DNA of the CDR3: TGTGCCAGCTCACCACTAGGACCGGGCCCGCAAGAGACCCAGTACTTC. Translation: CASSPLGPGPQETQYF.

This chain joins TRBV3-1 (or the pseudogene TRBV3-2) and TRBJ2-6, with unresolved D. The CDR3 extends over 16 amino acids. CDR1 is LGHDT and CDR2 is YNNKEL in the germline V gene (reference sequence). V gave up 1 base and J gave up 2 bases, with 9 bases separating them. The CDR3 loop is CASSQGAGAGANVLTF. The DNA of the CDR3 is TGTGCCAGCAGCCAAGGAGCAGGAGCTGGGGCCAACGTCCTGACTTTC.

The chain carries TRBV14 and TRBJ2-1; D uncertain. V lost 4 bases and J lost 8, with 9 bases in between. The length of the CDR3 is 12 residues. Germline values: CDR1 SGHDN, CDR2 FVKESK. CDR3 sequence (DNA): TGTGCCAGCAGCCGCAGCAGGCATGAGCAGTTCTTC. Translating gives CASSRSRHEQFF.

In its sample, this clone was seen a few times. The genes are TRBV27 and TRBJ2-7; D is possibly TRBD1 (5 bases). The V and J ends lost 0 bases and 5 bases respectively, with 23 bases between them. The CDR3 covers 18 residues. The V gene's germline CDR1 is MNHEY and CDR2 SMNVEV (reference sequence). CDR3 DNA sequence: TGTGCCAGCAGTTTATCGACTCCCTTGGCAGGGCAAGGTGACGAGCAGTACTTC. Protein sequence: CASSLSTPLAGQGDEQYF.

The chain couples TRBV7-2 to TRBJ2-7; 11 nucleotides match TRBD2. Germline V lookup: CDR1 SGHTA, CDR2 FQGNSA. Unmatched junction bases numbered 4, after V lost 5 bases and J lost 1 base. The length of the CDR3 is 15 residues. Written as DNA, the CDR3 is TGTGCCAGCAGCCCGACTAGCGGGGATTCCTACGAGCAGTACTTC. Translated: CASSPTSGDSYEQYF.

This clone is labeled large. The CDR3 reads CASSQDSYEQYF. The CDR3 region has the DNA TGTGCCAGCAGCCAAGACTCCTACGAGCAGTACTTC. The J gene is TRBJ2-7, the V gene TRBV4-2, with no clear D. This CDR3 has 12 residues. The V gene's germline CDR1 is LGHNA and CDR2 YNFKEQ. Deletions cut 0 bases from V and 0 bases from J, with 0 bases between.

The CDR3 loop is CASCRTGPEKLFF. CDR3 nucleotides: TGTGCCAGTTGTAGGACAGGGCCCGAAAAACTGTTTTTT. The rearrangement links TRBV19 to TRBJ1-4; 8 bases match TRBD1. Germline CDR1 LNHDA, CDR2 SQIVND (reference sequence). The CDR3 is 13 amino acids. Germline trimming cut 8 bases from V and 8 bases from J; bases unmatched to any gene: 7. Combining the CDR3 with reference TRBV19 and TRBJ1-4 gives the whole variable domain DGGITQSPKYLFRKEGQNVTLSCEQNLNHDAMYWYRQDPGQGLRLIYYSQIVNDFQKGDIAEGYSVSREKKESFPLTVTSAQKNPTAFYLCASCRTGPEKLFFGSGTQLSVL.